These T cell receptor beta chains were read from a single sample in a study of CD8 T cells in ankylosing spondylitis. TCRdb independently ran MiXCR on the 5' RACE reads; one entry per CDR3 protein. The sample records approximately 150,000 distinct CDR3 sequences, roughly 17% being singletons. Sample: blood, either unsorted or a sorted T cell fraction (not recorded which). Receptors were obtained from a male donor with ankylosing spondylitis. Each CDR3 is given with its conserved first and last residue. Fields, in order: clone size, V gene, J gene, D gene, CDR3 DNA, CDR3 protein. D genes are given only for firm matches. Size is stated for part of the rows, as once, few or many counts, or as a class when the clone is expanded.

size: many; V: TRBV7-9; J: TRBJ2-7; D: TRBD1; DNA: TGTGCCAGCAGCCTGGACAGGGGGGAACCCTACGAGCAGTACTTC; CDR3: CASSLDRGEPYEQYF
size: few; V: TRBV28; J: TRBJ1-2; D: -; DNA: TGTGCCAGCAGTTTACTGCAGGGAAACTATGGCTACACCTTC; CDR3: CASSLLQGNYGYTF
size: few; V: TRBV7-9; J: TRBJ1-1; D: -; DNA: TGTGCCAGCAGATCATCTCCCGGGGGACCCACTGAAGCTTTCTTT; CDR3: CASRSSPGGPTEAFF
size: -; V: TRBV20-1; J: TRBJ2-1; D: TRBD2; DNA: TGCAGTGCTAGAGACCGGACTAGCGTCTGGGAGCAGTTCTTC; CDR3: CSARDRTSVWEQFF
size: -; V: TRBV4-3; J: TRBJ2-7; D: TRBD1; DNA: TGCGCCAGCAGCCAAGCGCGACAGGGGACCTACGAGCAGTACTTC; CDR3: CASSQARQGTYEQYF
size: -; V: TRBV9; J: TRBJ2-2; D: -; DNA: TGTGCCAGCAGCGCCGACAGAATTTTGAACACCGGGGAGCTGTTTTTT; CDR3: CASSADRILNTGELFF
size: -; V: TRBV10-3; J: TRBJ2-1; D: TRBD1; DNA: TGTGCCACCGGGACAGGGGGCCTCAATGAGCAGTTCTTC; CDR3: CATGTGGLNEQFF
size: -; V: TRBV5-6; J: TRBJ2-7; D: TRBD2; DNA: TGTGCCAGCAGCTTGGATGGGGGGGGAAACTCCTACGAGCAGTACTTC; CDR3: CASSLDGGGNSYEQYF
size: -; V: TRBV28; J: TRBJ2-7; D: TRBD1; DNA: TGTGCCAGCAGTTTAGTGGCAGGGGGCATCTACGAGCAGTACTTC; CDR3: CASSLVAGGIYEQYF
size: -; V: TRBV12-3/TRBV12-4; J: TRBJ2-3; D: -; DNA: TGTGCCAGCCTCGGGGGCCTCACAGATACGCAGTATTTT; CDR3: CASLGGLTDTQYF
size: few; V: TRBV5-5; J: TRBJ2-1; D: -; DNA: TGTGCCAGCAGCTTACGACTCAAAAGTGAGCAGTTCTTC; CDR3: CASSLRLKSEQFF
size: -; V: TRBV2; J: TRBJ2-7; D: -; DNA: TGTGCCAGCAGTGAGGTTGGGAGTAGCGGGCAGTACTTC; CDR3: CASSEVGSSGQYF
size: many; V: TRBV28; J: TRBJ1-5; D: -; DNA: TGTGCCAGCAGTTTCAGCCTCAGTCAGCCCCAGCATTTT; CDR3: CASSFSLSQPQHF
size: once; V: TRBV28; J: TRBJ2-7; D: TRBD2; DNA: TGTGCCAGCACCCAAGCGGGGGGGTCCTACGAGCAGTACTTC; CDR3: CASTQAGGSYEQYF
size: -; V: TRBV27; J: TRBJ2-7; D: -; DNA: TGTGCCAGCAGTTTCCAGCACACCTACGAGCAGTACTTC; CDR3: CASSFQHTYEQYF